Below, 30 T cell receptor beta chains from the same sample are listed, as sequenced in a study of T cell responses to AZD1222 COVID-19 vaccine. Libraries were prepared by immunoSEQ multiplex PCR; TCRdb keeps only in-frame clonotypes and omits some of them. The sample lists approximately 79,000 clones; around nine tenths were seen once. The input for sequencing was peripheral blood, taken on day 0 of AZD1222 vaccination. The source is an adult in good health.

V gene TRBV28 combines with J gene TRBJ2-7; D remains ambiguous. In germline, CDR1 is MDHEN, CDR2 SYDVKM. V shed 2 bases and J shed 3 bases, with 11 bases lying between them. This CDR3 has 14 residues. CDR3 bases: TGTGCCAGCAGTTTACCCCCGGACGGCTACGAGCAGTACTTC. Its translation is CASSLPPDGYEQYF.

This clone was counted a few times. The gene calls are TRBV19 and TRBJ1-3; no firm D call. Trimming shortened V by 10 bases and J by 0 bases, and 7 bases separated the two germline ends. The CDR3 contains 12 residues. The germline V gene encodes CDR1 LNHDA and CDR2 SQIVND (reference sequence). CDR3 DNA: TGTGCCACTCGGACCTCTGGAAACACCATATATTTT. The encoded protein is CATRTSGNTIYF.

As for this clone: Sequence at one end of the junction differs from germline and may be a read error. The gene calls are TRBV10-3 and TRBJ2-6; 8 bases map to TRBD2. This CDR3 has 14 amino acids. The germline CDR1 and CDR2 sequences are ENHRY and SYGVKD. In nucleotides, the CDR3 is TGTGCCACCGCCGCTAACGGGAGGGCCAGCGTCCTGACTTTC. Translation: CATAANGRASVLTF.

The CDR3 nucleotides are TGCGCCAGCAGCCTGTCAGGGACCGATTCTAACTATGGCTACACCTTC. This translates into CASSLSGTDSNYGYTF. The chain uses TRBV5-1 and TRBJ1-2; TRBD1 might be the D (5 bases). Germline CDR1 is SGHRS and CDR2 is YFSETQ. The CDR3 runs to 16 residues. Trimming removed 4 bases from V and 0 bases from J, with 16 bases in between.

This clone was picked up one time. V usage is TRBV19 and J usage is TRBJ2-3, with D tentatively TRBD1 or TRBD2 (5 bases each). Deletions cut 3 bases from V and 2 bases from J, with 6 bases between. The CDR3 covers 13 residues. Germline values: CDR1 LNHDA, CDR2 SQIVND (reference sequence). The CDR3 DNA reads as TGTGCCAGTAGTATGGGGACCACAGATACGCAGTATTTT. This gives the protein CASSMGTTDTQYF.

The chain employs TRBV6-5 and TRBJ2-7; 12 positions match TRBD2. This CDR3 is built from 13 residues. From germline, CDR1 is MNHEY and CDR2 SVGAGI. Trimming at V came to 7 bases and at J to 3 bases, leaving 1 base not matched to a gene. The chain's CDR3 is CASTTSGSYEQYF. The CDR3 DNA reads as TGTGCCAGCACGACTAGCGGGAGCTACGAGCAGTACTTC.

V usage is TRBV11-2 and J usage is TRBJ2-1; 13 bases are shared with TRBD2. Trimming took 6 bases from V and 9 from J; bases not matched to a gene: 8. CDR1 and CDR2 from the germline V gene are SGHAT and FQNNGV. The CDR3 is 15 residues long. CDR3: CASRPLAGGPLEQFF. As DNA, the CDR3 is TGTGCCAGCAGGCCACTAGCGGGAGGGCCACTTGAGCAGTTCTTC.

The chain uses TRBV6-2 or TRBV6-3 and TRBJ1-5, with D tentatively TRBD1 (5 bases). Trimming cost V 0 bases and J 1 base, with 7 bases left between them. The CDR3 spans 15 residues. The V gene's germline CDR1 is MNHEY and CDR2 SVGEGT. CDR3: CASSYSRGSNQPQHF. The CDR3 DNA reads as TGTGCCAGCAGTTACTCTAGGGGAAGCAATCAGCCCCAGCATTTT.

The rearrangement joins TRBV28 to TRBJ1-4, with a tentative D call TRBD1 (5 bases). The CDR3 sequence is 13 residues long. CDR1 is MDHEN and CDR2 is SYDVKM in the germline V gene. V gave up 3 bases and J gave up 15 bases, with 17 bases separating them. In DNA form, the CDR3 reads TGTGCCAGCAGTTTTCGGGGCCCCCGGGGGTTGTTTTTT. Amino acid sequence: CASSFRGPRGLFF.

The CDR3, as DNA: TGCGCCAGCAGCTATACCGGGACAGGGAACTATGGCTACACCTTC. It codes for CASSYTGTGNYGYTF. The chain combines TRBV5-1 with TRBJ1-2, with TRBD1 matching over 9 bases. CDR3 length: 15 residues. Germline CDR1 and CDR2: SGHRS and YFSETQ. The trim removed 3 bases at V and 2 bases at J, leaving 5 bases unmatched.

Only a few counts were recorded for this clone. Here the CDR3 omits its conserved ending phenylalanine or tryptophan, so a read error is the likely source. No DNA is shown, since the ends of the CDR3 on it are uncertain; the CDR3 is the one TCRdb lists. J is TRBJ1-1 and V is TRBV7-8. The CDR3 is 12 residues long, counting both termini. Per germline, CDR1 SGHVS and CDR2 FQNEAQ. Here the CDR3 reads CASSGRGRTASL.

The chain couples TRBV7-3 to TRBJ2-3, with 9 bases lining up with TRBD2. CDR1 is SGHTA, CDR2 FQGTGA, per germline. V was clipped by 5 bases and J by 5 bases; unmatched bases: 11. The CDR3 consists of 16 residues. The CDR3 coding sequence is TGTGCCAGCAGCGCCCCGGGACTAGCTACGGGAGATACGCAGTATTTT. Its protein product is CASSAPGLATGDTQYF.

The rearrangement links TRBV10-2 to TRBJ1-3; D might be TRBD1 (6 bases). CDR1 and CDR2 from the germline V gene are WSHSY and SAAADI. Trimming took off 8 bases at V and 0 bases at J, with 17 bases between the two ends. The CDR3 consists of 16 residues. The DNA of the CDR3 is TGCGCCAGCTCTCGAGGGGGGACCCACTCTGGAAACACCATATATTTT. This gives the protein CASSRGGTHSGNTIYF.

CDR3 sequence reads: CATGSGTTYEQYF. The CDR3 nucleotides are TGTGCCACCGGGAGCGGGACCACCTACGAGCAGTACTTC. V usage is TRBV5-4 and J usage is TRBJ2-7, with TRBD2 matching over 7 bases. CDR3 length: 13 amino acids. The trim removed 9 bases at V and 2 bases at J, leaving 8 bases unmatched. Germline V gives CDR1 SGHNT, CDR2 YYREEE (reference sequence). The full variable domain, its missing parts supplied by reference TRBV5-4 and TRBJ2-7, is ETGVTQSPTHLIKTRGQQVTLRCSSQSGHNTVSWYQQALGQGPQFIFQYYREEENGRGNFPPRFSGLQFPNYSSELNVNALELDDSALYLCATGSGTTYEQYFGPGTRLTVT.

The gene calls are TRBV9 and TRBJ1-1; 8 bases line up with TRBD1. Germline V gene sequence: CDR1 SGDLS, CDR2 YYNGEE. The CDR3 sequence is 14 residues long. V trimming: 5 bases; J trimming: 3 bases; junction bases outside the gene matches: 6. The CDR3 DNA sequence: TGTGCCAGCAGACAGGGGGACCTGGACACTGAAGCTTTCTTT. This encodes CASRQGDLDTEAFF.

V usage is TRBV6-6 and J usage is TRBJ1-5, with a possible D match to TRBD1 (5 bases). The CDR3 sequence is 15 residues long. CDR1 and CDR2 (germline): MNHNY, SVGAGI (reference sequence). V lost 5 bases to trimming and J lost 2 bases, with 13 bases between them. The CDR3 reads CASSPPGGGNQPQHF. CDR3 bases: TGTGCCAGCAGTCCCCCCGGGGGAGGCAATCAGCCCCAGCATTTT.

This clone is a singleton in its sample. This chain connects TRBV6-1 to TRBJ1-5; TRBD1 matches 9 bases. This CDR3 spans 17 amino acids. Germline CDR1 MNHNS, CDR2 SASEGT. With V trimmed by 4 bases and J by 0 bases, 7 bases remained unmatched. Here the CDR3 reads CASSGQGVRGSNQPQHF. The DNA of the CDR3 is TGTGCCAGCAGTGGACAGGGGGTGAGGGGTAGCAATCAGCCCCAGCATTTT.

The chain uses TRBV19 and TRBJ2-2, with 7 nucleotides matching TRBD2. CDR3 length: 13 residues. The V gene end was trimmed by 3 bases and the J gene end by 5 bases; junction bases not matched to a gene: 0. CDR1 and CDR2 from the germline V gene are LNHDA and SQIVND (reference sequence). The CDR3: CASSIGGTGELFF. The DNA of the CDR3 is TGTGCCAGTAGTATCGGGGGGACCGGGGAGCTGTTTTTT.

This clone showed up just once. The V gene is TRBV3-1 (or the pseudogene TRBV3-2), the J gene TRBJ1-1, with D unclear. Per germline, CDR1 LGHDT and CDR2 YNNKEL (reference sequence). Trimming stripped 0 bases from V and 7 bases from J, with 6 bases between. This CDR3 spans 12 amino acids. The CDR3: CASSQESGEAFF. Written as DNA, the CDR3 is TGTGCCAGCAGCCAAGAGTCCGGTGAAGCTTTCTTT.

V and J are TRBV18 and TRBJ2-7; maybe TRBD2 (5 bases). The CDR3 is 14 residues long. The V and J ends lost 0 bases and 4 bases respectively, with 10 bases between them. Germline V gene sequence: CDR1 KGHSH, CDR2 LQKENI. The CDR3 coding sequence is TGTGCCAGCTCACCACCTAGCGAGGTTTACGAGCAGTACTTC. Amino acid sequence: CASSPPSEVYEQYF.

The rearrangement links TRBV29-1 to TRBJ1-5, with TRBD1 as a possible D gene (6 bases). Trimming pared 7 bases from V and 0 bases from J, leaving 10 bases between. There are 13 residues in the CDR3. Germline-derived CDR1 and CDR2 are SQVTM and ANQGSEA. CDR3 bases: TGCAGCGCTATGGACAGTAGCAATCAGCCCCAGCATTTT. This translates into CSAMDSSNQPQHF.

This chain connects TRBV5-4 to TRBJ2-1; the match to TRBD2 covers 7 bases. The length of the CDR3 is 15 residues. Per germline, CDR1 SGHNT and CDR2 YYREEE (reference sequence). The junction had 0 bases not matched to a gene; V was cut back by 0 bases and J by 0 bases. The CDR3 is CASSLASGSYNEQFF. Written as DNA, the CDR3 is TGTGCCAGCAGCTTGGCTAGCGGCTCCTACAATGAGCAGTTCTTC.

J is TRBJ2-7 and V is TRBV5-1; possibly TRBD1 or TRBD2 for D (5 bases each). V was shortened by 0 bases and J by 3 bases, with 16 bases between the two germline ends. Germline V lookup: CDR1 SGHRS, CDR2 YFSETQ. This CDR3 is built from 16 residues. The CDR3 region has the DNA TGCGCCAGCAGCTTGGCCGCCCAGAGGGGAAACTACGAGCAGTACTTC. This codes for CASSLAAQRGNYEQYF.

The chain carries TRBV29-1 and TRBJ2-1; TRBD2 matches 9 bases. Unmatched junction bases numbered 8, after V lost 5 bases and J lost 3 bases. The CDR3 spans 15 residues. Looked up from germline, CDR1 is SQVTM and CDR2 is ANQGSEA. The CDR3 DNA follows: TGCAGCGTTACCGGACTAGCGAGTTACTACAATGAGCAGTTCTTC. This encodes CSVTGLASYYNEQFF.

The chain joins TRBV11-2 to TRBJ1-1, with 8 bases fitting TRBD1. CDR1 and CDR2 from the germline V gene are SGHAT and FQNNGV. The junction had 9 bases not matched to a gene; V was cut back by 5 bases and J by 4 bases. CDR3 length: 15 amino acids. As DNA, the CDR3 is TGTGCCAGCAGCACCTACAGGGGGACAGGCACTGAAGCTTTCTTT. Translating gives CASSTYRGTGTEAFF. Based on the CDR3 plus reference TRBV11-2 and TRBJ1-1, the full variable domain is EAGVAQSPRYKIIEKRQSVAFWCNPISGHATLYWYQQILGQGPKLLIQFQNNGVVDDSQLPKDRFSAERLKGVDSTLKIQPAKLEDSAVYLCASSTYRGTGTEAFFGQGTRLTVV.

The J gene is TRBJ1-4, the V gene TRBV2; maybe TRBD1 (6 bases). This CDR3 has 15 residues. Between the trimmed V and J ends, which lost 4 bases and 2 bases, there was a span of 11 bases. In germline, CDR1 is SNHLY, CDR2 FYNNEI. The CDR3: CASSAQGLTNEKLFF. CDR3 nucleotide sequence: TGTGCCAGCAGTGCCCAGGGGCTGACTAATGAAAAACTGTTTTTT.

The rearrangement uses TRBV7-2 and TRBJ2-7; D is ambiguous. Germline V gene sequence: CDR1 SGHTA, CDR2 FQGNSA. The CDR3 runs 13 residues. Trimming pared 1 base from V and 1 base from J, leaving 5 bases between. CDR3 sequence reads: CASSLEQSYEQYF. CDR3 coding DNA: TGTGCCAGCAGCTTAGAGCAATCCTACGAGCAGTACTTC.

The genes are TRBV9 and TRBJ2-7; D is ambiguous. CDR3 size: 14 residues. Deletions cut 0 bases from V and 0 bases from J, with 7 bases between. Germline V gives CDR1 SGDLS, CDR2 YYNGEE. CDR3 in DNA: TGTGCCAGCAGCGTAGCCCTTAGCTCCTACGAGCAGTACTTC. It codes for CASSVALSSYEQYF.

The chain carries TRBV3-1 (or the pseudogene TRBV3-2) and TRBJ1-2; 10 positions agree with TRBD1. V dropped 1 base and J dropped 4; count of bases not matched to a gene: 3. Germline lookup yields CDR1 LGHDT and CDR2 YNNKEL (reference sequence). The CDR3 sequence is 15 residues long. CDR3 nucleotide sequence: TGTGCCAGCAGCCAAGGGGACAGGGGTAGCTATGGCTACACCTTC. Residues: CASSQGDRGSYGYTF.

The rearrangement uses TRBV24-1 and TRBJ1-2; possible D gene TRBD1, 6 bases. The length of the CDR3 is 15 residues. Germline V CDR1 and CDR2: KGHDR, SFDVKD. V lost 1 base, J lost 5 bases, and 13 bases lay in between. CDR3 nucleotide sequence: TGTGCCACCAGTGATTTATGGGGGGACAAGTATGGCTACACCTTC. This sequence encodes CATSDLWGDKYGYTF.